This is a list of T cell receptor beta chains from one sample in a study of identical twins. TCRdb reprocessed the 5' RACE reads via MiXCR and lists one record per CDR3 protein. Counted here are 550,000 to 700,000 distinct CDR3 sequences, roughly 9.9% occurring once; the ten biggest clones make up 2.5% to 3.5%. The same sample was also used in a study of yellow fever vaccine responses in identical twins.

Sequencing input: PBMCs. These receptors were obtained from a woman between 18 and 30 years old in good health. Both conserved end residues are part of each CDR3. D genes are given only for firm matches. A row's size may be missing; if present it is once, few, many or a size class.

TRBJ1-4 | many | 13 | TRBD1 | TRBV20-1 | TGCAGTGCAAGGACAGGGTTGGGTGAAAAACTGTTTTTT | CSARTGLGEKLFF
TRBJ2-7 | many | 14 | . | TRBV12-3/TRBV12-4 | TGTGCCAGCAGTGTCGGGACTCTCACCTACGAGCAGTACTTC | CASSVGTLTYEQYF
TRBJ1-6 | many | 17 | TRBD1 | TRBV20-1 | TGCAGTGCTAGCCCCCGAATTACAGGGGGAGGTAATTCACCCCTCCACTTT | CSASPRITGGGNSPLHF
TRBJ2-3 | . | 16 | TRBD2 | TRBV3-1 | TGTGCCAGCAGCCAAGGTAGCGGGGGGGCCAAAGATACGCAGTATTTT | CASSQGSGGAKDTQYF
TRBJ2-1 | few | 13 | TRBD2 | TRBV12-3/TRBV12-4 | TGTGCCAGCGGTCGAGCGGGAAGCAATGAGCAGTTCTTC | CASGRAGSNEQFF
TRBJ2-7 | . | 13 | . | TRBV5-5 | TGTGCCAGCAGCCCGGGGGTACTCTCCGAGCAGTACTTC | CASSPGVLSEQYF
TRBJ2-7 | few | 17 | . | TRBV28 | TGTGCCAGCAGTTTATACCAAATCGAAATGGCTCCCTACGAGCAGTACTTC | CASSLYQIEMAPYEQYF
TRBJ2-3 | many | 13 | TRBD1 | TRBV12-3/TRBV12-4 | TGTGCCAGCCTGGGACAGCCCACAGATACGCAGTATTTT | CASLGQPTDTQYF
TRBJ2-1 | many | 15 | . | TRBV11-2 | TGTGCCAGCAGCTTAGTTGATGGGGGCGGCAATGAGCAGTTCTTC | CASSLVDGGGNEQFF
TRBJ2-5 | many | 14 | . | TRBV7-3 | TGTGCCAGCAGCTCCTCGGGTGGCAAGGGGACCCAGTACTTC | CASSSSGGKGTQYF
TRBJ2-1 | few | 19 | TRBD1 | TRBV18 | TGTGCCAGCTCATACCGGGACAGGGGGATAAGGAGCTCCTACAATGAGCAGTTCTTC | CASSYRDRGIRSSYNEQFF